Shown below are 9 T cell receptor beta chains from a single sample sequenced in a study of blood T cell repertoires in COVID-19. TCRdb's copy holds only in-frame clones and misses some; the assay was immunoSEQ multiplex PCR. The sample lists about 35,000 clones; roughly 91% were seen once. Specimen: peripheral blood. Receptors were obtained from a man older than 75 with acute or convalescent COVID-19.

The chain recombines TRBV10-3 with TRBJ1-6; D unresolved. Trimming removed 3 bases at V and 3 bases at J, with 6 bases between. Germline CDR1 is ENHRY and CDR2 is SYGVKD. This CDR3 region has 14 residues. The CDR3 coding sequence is TGTGCCATCAGTGAACAGAACTATAATTCACCCCTCCACTTT. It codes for CAISEQNYNSPLHF.

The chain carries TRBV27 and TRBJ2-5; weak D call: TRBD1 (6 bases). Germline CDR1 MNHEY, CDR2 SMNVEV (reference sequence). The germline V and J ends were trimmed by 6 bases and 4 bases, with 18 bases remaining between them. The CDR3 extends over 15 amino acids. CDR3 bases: TGTGCCAGCAGCCCCGGACAGCCCTTCCCAGAGACCCAGTACTTC. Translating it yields CASSPGQPFPETQYF.

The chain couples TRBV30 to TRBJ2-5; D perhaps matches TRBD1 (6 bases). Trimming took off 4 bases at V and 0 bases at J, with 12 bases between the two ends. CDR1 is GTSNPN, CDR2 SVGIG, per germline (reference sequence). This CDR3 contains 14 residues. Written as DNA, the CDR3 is TGTGCCTGGAAGGGGGACCAACACCAAGAGACCCAGTACTTC. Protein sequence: CAWKGDQHQETQYF. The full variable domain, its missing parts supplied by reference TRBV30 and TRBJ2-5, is SQTIHQWPATLVQPVGSPLSLECTVEGTSNPNLYWYRQAAGRGLQLLFYSVGIGQISSEVPQNLSASRPQDRQFILSSKKLLLSDSGFYLCAWKGDQHQETQYFGPGTRLLVL.

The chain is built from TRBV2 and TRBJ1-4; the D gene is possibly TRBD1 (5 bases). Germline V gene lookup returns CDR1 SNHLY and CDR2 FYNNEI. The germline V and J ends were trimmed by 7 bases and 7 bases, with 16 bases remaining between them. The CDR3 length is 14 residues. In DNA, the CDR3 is TGTGCCAGCACCGGAGGGCCCCAGGGTGAAAAACTGTTTTTT. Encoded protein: CASTGGPQGEKLFF.

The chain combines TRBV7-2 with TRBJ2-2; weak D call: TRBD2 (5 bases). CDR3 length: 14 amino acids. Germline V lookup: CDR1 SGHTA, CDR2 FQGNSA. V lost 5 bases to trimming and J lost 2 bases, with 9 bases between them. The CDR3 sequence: CASSHTRNTGELFF. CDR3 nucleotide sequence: TGTGCCAGCAGCCATACTAGAAACACCGGGGAGCTGTTTTTT.

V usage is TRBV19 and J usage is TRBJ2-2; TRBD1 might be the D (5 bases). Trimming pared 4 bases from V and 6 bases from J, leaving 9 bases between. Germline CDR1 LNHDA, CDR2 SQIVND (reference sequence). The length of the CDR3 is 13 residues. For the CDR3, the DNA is TGTGCCAGTAGTACTAGACAGCCCGGGGAGCTGTTTTTT. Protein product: CASSTRQPGELFF.

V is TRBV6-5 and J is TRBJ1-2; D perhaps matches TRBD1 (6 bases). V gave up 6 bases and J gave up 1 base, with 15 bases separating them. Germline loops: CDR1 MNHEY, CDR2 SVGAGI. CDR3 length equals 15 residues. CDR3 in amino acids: CASSLGGADNYGYTF. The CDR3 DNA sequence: TGTGCCAGCAGCCTCGGGGGGGCAGATAACTATGGCTACACCTTC.

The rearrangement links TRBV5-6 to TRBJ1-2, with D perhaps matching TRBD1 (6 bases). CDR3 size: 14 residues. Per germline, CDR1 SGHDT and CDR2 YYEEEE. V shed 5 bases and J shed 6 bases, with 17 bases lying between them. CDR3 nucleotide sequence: TGTGCCAGCAGTCAAGACAGGCGTTATGATGGCTACACCTTC. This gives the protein CASSQDRRYDGYTF.

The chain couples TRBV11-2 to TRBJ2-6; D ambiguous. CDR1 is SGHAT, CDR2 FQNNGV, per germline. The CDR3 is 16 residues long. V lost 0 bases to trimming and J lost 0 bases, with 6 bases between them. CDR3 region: CASSLERSSGANVLTF. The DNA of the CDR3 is TGTGCCAGCAGCTTAGAACGGAGCTCTGGGGCCAACGTCCTGACTTTC.